This passage covers 12 T cell receptor beta chains from one sample sequenced in a study of cytomegalovirus exposure and HLA in healthy donors. PCR involved 60 Vbeta and 13 Jbeta primers. Data came from immunoSEQ multiplex PCR; TCRdb stores just in-frame clones and leaves some out. The sample holds some 170,000 clones; about 80% are singletons and the top ten take approximately 8.7%. The material sequenced was PBMCs. These receptors were collected from a man aged 18 to 29 in good health and CMV-seropositive.

V usage is TRBV5-6 and J usage is TRBJ1-1; perhaps TRBD1 as D (6 bases). Germline loops: CDR1 SGHDT, CDR2 YYEEEE. Trimming pared 0 bases from V and 1 base from J, leaving 10 bases between. The CDR3 runs 15 residues. CDR3 residues: CASSLVDRRNTEAFF. CDR3 sequence (DNA): TGTGCCAGCAGCTTGGTAGACAGGCGGAACACTGAAGCTTTCTTT.

CDR3 protein: CASSLQAAYEQYF. In DNA, the CDR3 is TGTGCCAGCAGCTTACAAGCGGCCTACGAGCAGTACTTC. The chain links TRBV7-8 to TRBJ2-7, with a weak D call TRBD2 (5 bases). The CDR3 loop spans 13 amino acids. Per germline, CDR1 SGHVS and CDR2 FQNEAQ. Trimming pared 2 bases from V and 2 bases from J, leaving 7 bases between.

The V and J genes are TRBV19 and TRBJ1-2; D is ambiguous. The CDR3 contains 12 residues. The V gene lost 5 bases and the J gene lost 4 bases, with 8 bases spanning the gap. The germline V gene encodes CDR1 LNHDA and CDR2 SQIVND (reference sequence). CDR3 loop: CASSYRGYGYTF. CDR3 DNA: TGTGCCAGTAGTTACCGGGGCTATGGCTACACCTTC.

Only a few counts were recorded for this clone. This chain links TRBV29-1 with TRBJ1-3; D remains unclear. The germline CDR1 and CDR2 sequences are SQVTM and ANQGSEA. The V gene lost 3 bases and the J gene lost 2 bases, with 5 bases spanning the gap. The CDR3 is made up of 12 amino acids. The CDR3: CSVDETGNTIYF. The CDR3, as DNA: TGCAGCGTTGATGAGACTGGAAACACCATATATTTT.

V and J are TRBV5-1 and TRBJ2-6; D is undetermined. The CDR3 length is 13 residues. Germline V gene lookup returns CDR1 SGHRS and CDR2 YFSETQ. Trimming pared 5 bases from V and 4 bases from J, leaving 7 bases between. The CDR3 spells CASRPQGANVLTF. CDR3 DNA: TGCGCCAGCAGGCCTCAGGGGGCCAACGTCCTGACTTTC.

The chain couples TRBV6-5 to TRBJ2-5; the D gene is possibly TRBD2 (7 bases). This CDR3 has 15 residues. CDR1 MNHEY and CDR2 SVGAGI come from the germline V gene. Trimming took 5 bases from V and 5 from J, leaving 18 bases between them. CDR3 sequence reads: CASSRGGGTGETQYF. The CDR3 nucleotides are TGTGCCAGCAGTAGAGGGGGAGGGACGGGGGAGACCCAGTACTTC.

The chain joins TRBV6-5 to TRBJ1-5; 9 bases are a match to TRBD1. Germline CDR1 and CDR2: MNHEY and SVGAGI. J gave up 4 bases and V 6 bases, and 4 bases lay outside the gene matches. The CDR3 consists of 14 residues. In nucleotides, the CDR3 is TGTGCCAGCAGCCGGGACAGGGAGAATCAGCCCCAGCATTTT. The encoded protein is CASSRDRENQPQHF.

The rearrangement links TRBV15 to TRBJ1-5, with 8 nucleotides matching TRBD1. J was trimmed by 6 bases and V by 0 bases; bases with no gene match: 4. CDR3 length equals 15 residues. The germline V gene encodes CDR1 LNHNV and CDR2 YYDKDF (reference sequence). CDR3 nucleotide sequence: TGTGCCACCAGCAGAGATCAGGGGGCACGTCAGCCCCAGCATTTT. Its translation is CATSRDQGARQPQHF.

J is TRBJ2-5 and V is TRBV9, with 16 bases fitting TRBD2. The CDR3 runs 17 residues. Germline values: CDR1 SGDLS, CDR2 YYNGEE. After removal of 4 bases from V and 5 bases from J, the junction contained 8 bases not matched to a gene. The CDR3 spells CASSPPGLAGGQETQYF. The CDR3 DNA follows: TGTGCCAGCAGCCCACCGGGACTAGCGGGGGGGCAGGAGACCCAGTACTTC.

This clone is medium-sized in the sample. The chain is built from TRBV6-6 and TRBJ2-7, with 8 bases aligning to TRBD2. The CDR3 totals 14 residues. The V segment lost 2 bases and the J segment 3 bases; nucleotides outside the gene matches: 3. Germline CDR1 reads MNHNY; CDR2 reads SVGAGI (reference sequence). The CDR3 loop is CASSYEAGDYEQYF. The CDR3 DNA follows: TGTGCCAGCAGTTACGAAGCGGGGGACTACGAGCAGTACTTC.

The V call is TRBV7-2, the J call TRBJ2-1, with D hard to call. The length of the CDR3 is 12 residues. V was shortened by 1 base and J by 7 bases, with 5 bases between the two germline ends. From germline, CDR1 is SGHTA and CDR2 FQGNSA. CDR3 sequence: CASSLDRNEQFF. The CDR3 DNA reads as TGTGCCAGCAGCTTAGACCGGAATGAGCAGTTCTTC.

The rearrangement uses TRBV5-6 and TRBJ2-2; tentatively, D is TRBD2 (6 bases). Germline V gene sequence: CDR1 SGHDT, CDR2 YYEEEE. V was shortened by 0 bases and J by 6 bases, with 12 bases between the two germline ends. This CDR3 is 15 amino acids long. DNA of the CDR3: TGTGCCAGCAGCTTGGGACTAGTGGTCTCCGGGGAGCTGTTTTTT. Translating gives CASSLGLVVSGELFF. The full variable domain, completed using reference TRBV5-6 and TRBJ2-2, is DAGVTQSPTHLIKTRGQQVTLRCSPKSGHDTVSWYQQALGQGPQFIFQYYEEEERQRGNFPDRFSGHQFPNYSSELNVNALLLGDSALYLCASSLGLVVSGELFFGEGSRLTVL.